The subject of this entry is one T cell receptor beta chain. It lacks a known antigen. Base qualities are not recorded, but no much larger clone differs from it by a single base. These data are taken from a study of blood T cell repertoires in COVID-19 (TCRdb year 2020). For the study in its entirety: Samples from collaborators originated in the United States, Italy and Spain and spanned both the acute and convalescent phases of COVID-19. The prospective study material was composed of cDNA or gDNA derived from T cells, B-cell-depleted T cells, or PBMCs. The dataset comprised deeply sampled blood TCRbeta repertoires from subjects exposed to, actively infected with, or recovered from COVID-19. A freely available public database, intended as a resource for researchers studying the immune response to SARS-CoV-2, is where the repertoires were released. Samples were obtained from the ongoing ImmuneRACE study (first 160 participants) and from 950 to 1,500 subjects provided by 6 global collaborators. The sample metadata nearly always contained a de-identified subject ID, COVID-19 status, age in years and sex. HLA class I and class II types, where available, came from metadata supplied by the sample provider rather than from assay-based typing. What the authors observed across the whole study: The amount of clinical and demographic metadata varied by source and participant and was provided uncurated.

Participants in the prospective study were enrolled through a virtual design, were aged about 18 to 100 years, and lived in about 25 United States geographic areas. In the prospective study, participants were assigned to cohorts based on the clinical history participants reported in a screening survey and a study questionnaire. Recovered participants in ImmuneRACE Cohort 3 were defined as having two consecutive negative NP/OP PCR tests, clearance from a healthcare professional, or resolution of symptoms. Each participant in the prospective study had whole blood, serum and a nasopharyngeal or oropharyngeal swab collected by mobile phlebotomists. Participants in the prospective study had the option to provide additional blood draws and questionnaires over a roughly two-month period. Blood samples from the prospective study were shipped frozen or at room temperature prior to DNA extraction. TCRbeta CDR3 regions were amplified from genomic DNA by means of the immunoSEQ Assay, a bias-controlled multiplex PCR. From the authors' description of their analysis: Within the assay, amplification of reference gene primers was used to estimate how many nucleated cells each sample contained. Sequence reads were collapsed and filtered to measure the absolute abundance of every unique TCRbeta CDR3 rearrangement. For each sample, productive Simpson clonality was calculated as the square root of Simpson's diversity index over productive rearrangements. TCRdb re-hosts the immuneACCESS table, in-frame sequences only. Its copies lack some clones; in the studies checked, an unresolved V gene accounts for under half of them, and the cause for the rest is not known. The DNA gave D and trimming, while V, J and clone size come from that table. Present in this sample are roughly 140,000 clones, approximately 87% of which were seen just once. The top ten clonotypes cover about 10% of the sample.

Ends trimmed: V by 5 bases, J by 0 bases; bases unmatched to a gene: 6. The CDR3 spans 16 residues, from the cysteine through the phenylalanine. Of all the DNA, just the CDR3 is kept, 48 bases in frame from base 1. Looking up the germline V gene yields CDR1 MGHRA and CDR2 YSYEKL. The receptor comes from a man in his sixties who had recovered from COVID-19. Sequenced input: PBMCs or T cells enriched from blood (not recorded which). Recombination linked TRBV4-1 to TRBJ2-7; TRBD2 aligns with 11 central bases. The sequence in DNA is TGCGCCAGCAGCACGGGGACTAGCGGCATCTCCTACGAGCAGTACTTC. The encoded protein is CASSTGTSGISYEQYF.